The T cell receptor beta chain under discussion was sequenced for a study of post-analysis software for immune sequencing data. Study observations and caveats: Controls showed lower frequencies than patients for 5 or 6 TRBV segments, and TRBV5-6, TRBV5-1 and TRBV20-1 were among these. In multiple sclerosis, normalized Chao1 diversity was significantly below that of controls.

Deletions cut 2 bases from V and 2 bases from J, with 7 bases between. CDR1 SEHNR and CDR2 FQNEAQ come from the germline V gene (reference sequence). This CDR3 has 14 amino acids. Built from TCR beta cDNA, the libraries had unique molecular identifiers in them. TCRdb called the PCR reads again in MiXCR, with one record for every CDR3 protein. The data show 750,000 to 950,000 distinct CDR3 sequences, around 45% seen once. A word on this clonotype: Its antigen is unidentified.

J is TRBJ2-1 and V is TRBV7-9, with no clear D. The TCR sequence derives from a girl aged 10 to 17 with multiple sclerosis. Material: blood. The CDR3, as DNA: TGTGCCAGCAGCTTATCGAGCGCCTACAATGAGCAGTTCTTC. Amino acids: CASSLSSAYNEQFF.